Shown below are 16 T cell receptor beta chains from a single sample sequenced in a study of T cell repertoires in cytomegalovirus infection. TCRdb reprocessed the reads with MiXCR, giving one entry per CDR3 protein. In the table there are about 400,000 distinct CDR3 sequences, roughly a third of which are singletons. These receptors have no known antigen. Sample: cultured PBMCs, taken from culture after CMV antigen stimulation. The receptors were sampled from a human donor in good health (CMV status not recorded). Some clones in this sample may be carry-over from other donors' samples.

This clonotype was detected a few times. CDR3 bases: TGTGCCAGCAGAAGGGGCCCGAACACCGGGGAGCTGTTTTTT. It codes for CASRRGPNTGELFF. The V call is TRBV11-2, the J call TRBJ2-2; the D gene is possibly TRBD1 (5 bases). This CDR3 is built from 14 residues. The V gene lost 6 bases and the J gene lost 0 bases, with 8 bases spanning the gap. Germline loops: CDR1 SGHAT, CDR2 FQNNGV.

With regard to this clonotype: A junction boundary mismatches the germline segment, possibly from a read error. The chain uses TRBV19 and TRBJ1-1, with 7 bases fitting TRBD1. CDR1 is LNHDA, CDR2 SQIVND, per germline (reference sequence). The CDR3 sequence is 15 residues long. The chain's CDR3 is CASTISRDRAAEAFF. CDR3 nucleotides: TGTGCCAGTACTATATCGAGAGACAGGGCCGCTGAAGCTTTCTTT.

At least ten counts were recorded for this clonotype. The CDR3 loop is CAIRPGQGVTDTQYF. Written as DNA, the CDR3 is TGTGCCATCAGGCCGGGACAGGGAGTCACAGATACGCAGTATTTT. The chain employs TRBV10-3 and TRBJ2-3; 9 bases map to TRBD1. The V gene's germline CDR1 is ENHRY and CDR2 SYGVKD. CDR3 length equals 15 residues. The trim removed 6 bases at V and 2 bases at J, leaving 6 bases unmatched.

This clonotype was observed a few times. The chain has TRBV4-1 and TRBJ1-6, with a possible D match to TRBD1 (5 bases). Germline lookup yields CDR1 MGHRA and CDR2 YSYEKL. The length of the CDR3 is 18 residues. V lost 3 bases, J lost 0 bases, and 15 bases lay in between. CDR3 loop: CASSHSTGQFSYNSPLHF. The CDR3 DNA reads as TGCGCCAGCAGCCATAGTACGGGGCAGTTCTCCTATAATTCACCCCTCCACTTT.

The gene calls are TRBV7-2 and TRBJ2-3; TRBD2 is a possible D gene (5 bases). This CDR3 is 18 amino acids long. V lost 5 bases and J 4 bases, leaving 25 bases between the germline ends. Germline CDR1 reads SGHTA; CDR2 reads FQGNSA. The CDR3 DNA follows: TGTGCCAGCAGCCAATTACCTACCGGGGTCCATGGGGCAGATACGCAGTATTTT. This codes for CASSQLPTGVHGADTQYF.

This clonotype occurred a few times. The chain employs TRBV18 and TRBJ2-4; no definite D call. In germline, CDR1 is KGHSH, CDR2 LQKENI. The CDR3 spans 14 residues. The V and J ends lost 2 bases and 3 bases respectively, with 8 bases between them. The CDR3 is CASSPGVGKNIQYF. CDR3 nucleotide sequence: TGTGCCAGCTCACCAGGGGTGGGCAAAAACATTCAGTACTTC.

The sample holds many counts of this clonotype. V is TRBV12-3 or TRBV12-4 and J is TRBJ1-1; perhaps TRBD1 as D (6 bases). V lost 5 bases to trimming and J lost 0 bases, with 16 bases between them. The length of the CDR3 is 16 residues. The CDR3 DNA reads TGTGCCAGCAGTCCTACCACGACAGGAATGAACACTGAAGCTTTCTTT. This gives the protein CASSPTTTGMNTEAFF.

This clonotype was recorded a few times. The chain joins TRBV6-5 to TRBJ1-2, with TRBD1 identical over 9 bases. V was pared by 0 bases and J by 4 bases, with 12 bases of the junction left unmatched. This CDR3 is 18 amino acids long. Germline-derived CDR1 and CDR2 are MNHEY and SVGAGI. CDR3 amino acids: CASSYSGPTGGTGYGYTF. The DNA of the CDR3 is TGTGCCAGCAGTTACTCCGGCCCAACAGGGGGCACAGGCTATGGCTACACCTTC.

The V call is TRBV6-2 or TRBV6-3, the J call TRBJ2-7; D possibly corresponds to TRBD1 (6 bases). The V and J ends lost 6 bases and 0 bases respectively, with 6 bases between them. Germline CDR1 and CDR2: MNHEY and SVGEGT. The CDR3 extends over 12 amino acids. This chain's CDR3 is CASRGGSYEQYV. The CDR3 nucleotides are TGTGCCAGCAGAGGGGGCTCCTACGAGCAGTACGTC.

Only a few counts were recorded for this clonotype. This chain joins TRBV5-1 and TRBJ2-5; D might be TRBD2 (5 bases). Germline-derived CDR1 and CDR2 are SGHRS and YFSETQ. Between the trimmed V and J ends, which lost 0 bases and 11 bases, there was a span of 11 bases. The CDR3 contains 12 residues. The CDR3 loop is CASSLDLRVQYF. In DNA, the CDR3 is TGCGCCAGCAGCTTGGACCTGCGGGTACAGTACTTC. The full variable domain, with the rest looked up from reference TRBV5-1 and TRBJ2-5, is KAGVTQTPRYLIKTRGQQVTLSCSPISGHRSVSWYQQTPGQGLQFLFEYFSETQRNKGNFPGRFSGRQFSNSRSEMNVSTLELGDSALYLCASSLDLRVQYFGPGTRLLVL.

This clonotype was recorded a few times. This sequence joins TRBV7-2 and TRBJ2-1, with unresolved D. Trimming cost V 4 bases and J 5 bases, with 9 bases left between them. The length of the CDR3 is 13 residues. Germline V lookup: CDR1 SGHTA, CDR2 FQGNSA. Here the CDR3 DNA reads TGTGCCAGCAGCTCGGACGTAAACAATGAGCAGTTCTTC. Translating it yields CASSSDVNNEQFF.

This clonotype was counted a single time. Written as DNA, the CDR3 is TGTGCCAGCAGTTTATCCAGGGTGTTCACTGAAGCTTTCTTT. Protein product: CASSLSRVFTEAFF. The rearrangement links TRBV12-3 or TRBV12-4 to TRBJ1-1; possible D gene TRBD1, 5 bases. Trimming took off 2 bases at V and 4 bases at J, with 11 bases between the two ends. The CDR3 is 14 amino acids.

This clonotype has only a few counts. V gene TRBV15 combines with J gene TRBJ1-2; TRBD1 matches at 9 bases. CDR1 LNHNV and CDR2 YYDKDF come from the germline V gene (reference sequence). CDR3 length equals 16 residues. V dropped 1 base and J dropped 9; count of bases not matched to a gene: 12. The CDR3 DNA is TGTGCCACCAGCAGAGTCCCCACAGGGGGCTCTGATAGCTACACCTTC. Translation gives CATSRVPTGGSDSYTF.

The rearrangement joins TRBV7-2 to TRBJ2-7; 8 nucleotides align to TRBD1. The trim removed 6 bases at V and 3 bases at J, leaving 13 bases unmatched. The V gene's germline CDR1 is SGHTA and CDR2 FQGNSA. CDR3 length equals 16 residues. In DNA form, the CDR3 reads TGTGCCAGCAGGCAAACAGGGGGGCGACCCATCTACGAGCAGTACTTC. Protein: CASRQTGGRPIYEQYF.

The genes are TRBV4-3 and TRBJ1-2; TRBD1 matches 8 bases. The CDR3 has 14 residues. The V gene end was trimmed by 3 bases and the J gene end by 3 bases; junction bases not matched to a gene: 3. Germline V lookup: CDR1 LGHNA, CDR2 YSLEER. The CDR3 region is CASSQGTGDYGYTF. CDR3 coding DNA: TGCGCCAGCAGCCAGGGGACAGGCGACTATGGCTACACCTTC.

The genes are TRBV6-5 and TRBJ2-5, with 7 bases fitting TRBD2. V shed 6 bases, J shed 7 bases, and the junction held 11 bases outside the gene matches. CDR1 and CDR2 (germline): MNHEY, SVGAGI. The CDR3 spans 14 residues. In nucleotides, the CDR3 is TGTGCCAGCAGGATTACGCGGGAGTTCGGGACCCAGTACTTC. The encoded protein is CASRITREFGTQYF.